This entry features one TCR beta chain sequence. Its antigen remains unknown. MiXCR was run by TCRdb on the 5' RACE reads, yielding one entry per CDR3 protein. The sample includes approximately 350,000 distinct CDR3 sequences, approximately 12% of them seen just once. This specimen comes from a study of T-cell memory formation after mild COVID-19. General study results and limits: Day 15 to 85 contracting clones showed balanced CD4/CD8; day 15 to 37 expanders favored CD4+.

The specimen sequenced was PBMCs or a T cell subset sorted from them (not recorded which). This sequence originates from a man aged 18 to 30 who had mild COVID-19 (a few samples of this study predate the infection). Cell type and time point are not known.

CDR3 protein: CASSQRITAGNTIYF. The CDR3 DNA is TGTGCCAGCAGCCAACGGATAACGGCTGGAAACACCATATATTTT. The rearrangement joins TRBV14 to TRBJ1-3; no clear D. Germline loops: CDR1 SGHDN, CDR2 FVKESK. CDR3 length: 15 residues. V was clipped by 2 bases and J by 2 bases, with 10 bases between them.